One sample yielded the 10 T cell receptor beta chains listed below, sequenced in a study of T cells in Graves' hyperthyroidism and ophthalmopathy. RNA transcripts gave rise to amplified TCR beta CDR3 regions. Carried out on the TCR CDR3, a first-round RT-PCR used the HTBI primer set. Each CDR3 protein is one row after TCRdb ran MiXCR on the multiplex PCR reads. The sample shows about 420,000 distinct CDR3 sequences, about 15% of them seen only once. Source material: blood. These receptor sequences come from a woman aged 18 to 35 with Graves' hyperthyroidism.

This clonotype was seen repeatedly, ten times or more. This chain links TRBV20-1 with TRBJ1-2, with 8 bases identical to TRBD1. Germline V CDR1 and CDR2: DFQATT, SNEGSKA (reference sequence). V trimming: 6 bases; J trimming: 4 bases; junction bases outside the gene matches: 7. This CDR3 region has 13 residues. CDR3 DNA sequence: TGCAGTGCCCGACAGGGGAACTCCTATGGCTACACCTTC. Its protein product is CSARQGNSYGYTF.

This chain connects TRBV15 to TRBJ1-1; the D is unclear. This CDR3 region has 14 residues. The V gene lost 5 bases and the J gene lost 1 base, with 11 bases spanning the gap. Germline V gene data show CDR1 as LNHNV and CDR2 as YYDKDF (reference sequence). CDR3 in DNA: TGTGCCACCAGCGGCACTAGGACGAACACTGAAGCTTTCTTT. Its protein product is CATSGTRTNTEAFF.

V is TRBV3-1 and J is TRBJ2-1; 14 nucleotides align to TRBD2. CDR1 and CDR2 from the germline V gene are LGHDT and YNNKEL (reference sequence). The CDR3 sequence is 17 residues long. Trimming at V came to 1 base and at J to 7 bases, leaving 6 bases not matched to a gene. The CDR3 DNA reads TGTGCCAGCAGCCAAGGGACTAGCGGGGGGAGGGTGAATGAGCAGTTCTTC. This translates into CASSQGTSGGRVNEQFF.

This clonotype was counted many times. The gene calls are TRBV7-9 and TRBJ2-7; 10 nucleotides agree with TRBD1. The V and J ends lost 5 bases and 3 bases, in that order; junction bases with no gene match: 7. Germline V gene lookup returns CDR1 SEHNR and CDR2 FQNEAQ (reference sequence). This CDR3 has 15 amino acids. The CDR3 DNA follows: TGTGCCAGCAGCGACGGGACAGGGGTGGGCTACGAGCAGTACTTC. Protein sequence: CASSDGTGVGYEQYF.

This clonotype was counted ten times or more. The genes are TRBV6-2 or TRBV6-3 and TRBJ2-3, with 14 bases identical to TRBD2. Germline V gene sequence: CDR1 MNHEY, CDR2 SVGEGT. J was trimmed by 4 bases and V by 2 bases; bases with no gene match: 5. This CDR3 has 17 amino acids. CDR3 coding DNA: TGTGCCAGCAGTTACCCGGGGACTAGCGGGAGTCCAGATACGCAGTATTTT. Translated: CASSYPGTSGSPDTQYF.

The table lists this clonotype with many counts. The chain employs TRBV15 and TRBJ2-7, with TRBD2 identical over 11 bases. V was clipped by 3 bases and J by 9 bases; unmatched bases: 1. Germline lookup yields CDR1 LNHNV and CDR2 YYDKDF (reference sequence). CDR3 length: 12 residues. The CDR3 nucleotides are TGTGCCACCAGCAGCCTAGCGGGGGGGCAGTACTTC. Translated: CATSSLAGGQYF.

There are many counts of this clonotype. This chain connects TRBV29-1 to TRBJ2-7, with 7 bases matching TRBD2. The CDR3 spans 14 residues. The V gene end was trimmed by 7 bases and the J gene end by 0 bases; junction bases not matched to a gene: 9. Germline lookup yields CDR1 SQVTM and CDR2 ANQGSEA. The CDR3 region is CSAATSESSYEQYF. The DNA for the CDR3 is TGCAGCGCCGCTACTAGCGAAAGCTCCTACGAGCAGTACTTC.

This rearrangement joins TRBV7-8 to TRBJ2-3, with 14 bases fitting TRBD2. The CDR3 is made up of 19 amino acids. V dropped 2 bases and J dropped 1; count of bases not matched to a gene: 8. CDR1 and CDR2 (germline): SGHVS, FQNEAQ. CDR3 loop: CASSLTPGLAGVGTDTQYF. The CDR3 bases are TGTGCCAGCAGCTTAACTCCGGGACTAGCGGGAGTGGGCACAGATACGCAGTATTTT.

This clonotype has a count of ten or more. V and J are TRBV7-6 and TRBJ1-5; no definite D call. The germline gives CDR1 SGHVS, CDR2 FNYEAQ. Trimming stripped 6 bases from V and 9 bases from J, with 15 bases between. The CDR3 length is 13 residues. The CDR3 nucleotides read TGTGCCAGCAGTCGAGGGTTTGGAGGGCCCCAGCATTTT. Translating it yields CASSRGFGGPQHF.

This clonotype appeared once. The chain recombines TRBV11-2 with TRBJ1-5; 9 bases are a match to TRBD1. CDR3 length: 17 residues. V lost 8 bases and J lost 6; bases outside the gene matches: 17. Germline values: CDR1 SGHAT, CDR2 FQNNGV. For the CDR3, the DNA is TGTGCCAGCGGTTTCCACCCGCCACAGGGGGCGGGTCAGCCCCAGCATTTT. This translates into CASGFHPPQGAGQPQHF.